Below, 20 T cell receptor beta chains from the same sample are listed, as sequenced in a study of cytomegalovirus exposure and HLA in healthy donors. Produced via immunoSEQ multiplex PCR; TCRdb's table is partial and in-frame only. Of 90,000 to 150,000 clones in the sample, 70% to 90% were seen once. What was sequenced was PBMCs. These receptors were taken from a woman between 18 and 30 years old in good health and CMV-seropositive.

The V call is TRBV5-5, the J call TRBJ2-7; 9 bases match TRBD1. This CDR3 has 14 residues. Trimming removed 4 bases from V and 5 bases from J; junction bases left unmatched: 7. Germline-derived CDR1 and CDR2 are SGHKS and YYEKEE (reference sequence). The CDR3 here is CASSILGQGNEQYF. The CDR3 nucleotides are TGTGCCAGCAGCATACTGGGACAGGGCAACGAGCAGTACTTC.

J is TRBJ1-1 and V is TRBV6-1; perhaps TRBD1 as D (6 bases). Germline loops: CDR1 MNHNS, CDR2 SASEGT. V was cut by 4 bases and J by 0 bases, with 12 bases left in between. CDR3 length: 15 residues. The DNA of the CDR3 is TGTGCCAGCAGTGCGTTGGACAGCCTGAACACTGAAGCTTTCTTT. It yields the protein CASSALDSLNTEAFF.

The V and J genes are TRBV11-2 and TRBJ2-7, with 8 bases identical to TRBD2. Germline V gene lookup returns CDR1 SGHAT and CDR2 FQNNGV. CDR3 size: 16 residues. Germline trimming cut 5 bases from V and 7 bases from J; bases unmatched to any gene: 16. CDR3 sequence reads: CASSPLRAGALGEQYF. The CDR3 nucleotides read TGTGCCAGCAGCCCGTTGAGAGCGGGAGCCCTAGGGGAGCAGTACTTC.

This chain links TRBV4-3 with TRBJ1-3; D perhaps matches TRBD1 (6 bases). The V gene lost 3 bases and the J gene lost 0 bases, with 9 bases spanning the gap. The CDR3 runs to 15 residues. The germline CDR1 and CDR2 sequences are LGHNA and YSLEER. CDR3 sequence (DNA): TGCGCCAGCAGCCAGTTACAGGGCTCTGGAAACACCATATATTTT. It codes for CASSQLQGSGNTIYF.

This clone was observed a single time. CDR3 loop: CASSLGAGGPDTQYF. For the CDR3, the DNA is TGTGCCAGCAGCTTAGGAGCGGGGGGGCCAGATACGCAGTATTTT. The gene calls are TRBV7-3 and TRBJ2-3; the match to TRBD2 covers 10 bases. CDR1 is SGHTA and CDR2 is FQGTGA in the germline V gene. This CDR3 comprises 15 residues. Trimming removed 2 bases from V and 4 bases from J; junction bases left unmatched: 3. The whole variable domain, filled in from reference TRBV7-3 and TRBJ2-3, reads GAGVSQTPSNKVTEKGKYVELRCDPISGHTALYWYRQSLGQGPEFLIYFQGTGAADDSGLPNDRFFAVRPEGSVSTLKIQRTERGDSAVYLCASSLGAGGPDTQYFGPGTRLTVL.

The V call is TRBV11-2, the J call TRBJ2-2; possibly TRBD1 for D (6 bases). The CDR3 is made up of 15 amino acids. Germline V gene lookup returns CDR1 SGHAT and CDR2 FQNNGV. V lost 1 base to trimming and J lost 6 bases, with 12 bases between them. CDR3 sequence reads: CASSLGLGAAGELFF. The CDR3 region has the DNA TGTGCCAGCAGCTTAGGACTGGGGGCGGCCGGGGAGCTGTTTTTT.

The V gene is TRBV19, the J gene TRBJ1-1; D is undetermined. The germline V gene has CDR1 LNHDA and CDR2 SQIVND (reference sequence). Trimming stripped 3 bases from V and 1 base from J, with 3 bases between. The CDR3 covers 12 residues. The DNA for the CDR3 is TGTGCCAGTAGTATTCGGAACACTGAAGCTTTCTTT. The encoded protein is CASSIRNTEAFF.

The chain combines TRBV5-4 with TRBJ1-2, with 8 positions matching TRBD1. The V gene's germline CDR1 is SGHNT and CDR2 YYREEE (reference sequence). With 2 bases clipped from V and 4 bases from J, the junction kept 4 bases outside the gene matches. The CDR3 spans 14 residues. In nucleotides, the CDR3 is TGTGCCAGCAGCTTCCTAGACAGGGGCTATGGCTACACCTTC. Its translation: CASSFLDRGYGYTF.

This clone occurred a few times. The CDR3 DNA reads TGTGCCAGCCGCTCTCAACAGTGGAAGCAGTACTTC. Its protein product is CASRSQQWKQYF. This chain joins TRBV7-9 and TRBJ2-7; no definite D call. The CDR3 covers 12 residues. Trimming took off 8 bases at V and 8 bases at J, with 16 bases between the two ends. From germline, CDR1 is SEHNR and CDR2 FQNEAQ (reference sequence).

The rearrangement links TRBV7-6 to TRBJ1-2; D might be TRBD1 (5 bases). The germline V and J ends were trimmed by 4 bases and 5 bases, with 11 bases remaining between them. CDR3 size: 13 residues. The V gene's germline CDR1 is SGHVS and CDR2 FNYEAQ. The CDR3 is CASSSTGSYGYTF. In DNA, the CDR3 is TGTGCCAGCAGCTCCACAGGCTCTTATGGCTACACCTTC.

This chain joins TRBV7-9 and TRBJ1-5, with D perhaps TRBD1 (5 bases). V gave up 5 bases and J gave up 7 bases, with 21 bases separating them. The CDR3 contains 16 residues. Germline V gene data show CDR1 as SEHNR and CDR2 as FQNEAQ (reference sequence). Here the CDR3 reads CASSPLGREREQPQHF. The DNA of the CDR3 is TGTGCCAGCAGCCCCCTGGGCAGGGAGCGGGAACAGCCCCAGCATTTT. Full variable domain (rest looked up from reference TRBV7-9 and TRBJ1-5): DTGVSQNPRHKITKRGQNVTFRCDPISEHNRLYWYRQTLGQGPEFLTYFQNEAQLEKSRLLSDRFSAERPKGSFSTLEIQRTEQGDSAMYLCASSPLGREREQPQHFGDGTRLSIL.

The chain carries TRBV11-3 and TRBJ2-2; no clear D gene. The CDR3 is 11 residues long. Trimming pared 5 bases from V and 7 bases from J, leaving 5 bases between. Germline-derived CDR1 and CDR2 are SGHNT and YENEEA. Here the CDR3 reads CASSPDGELFF. The CDR3 nucleotides are TGTGCCAGCAGCCCAGACGGGGAGCTGTTTTTT.

V and J are TRBV29-1 and TRBJ1-2; TRBD1 matches at 7 bases. This CDR3 is built from 16 residues. Germline-derived CDR1 and CDR2 are SQVTM and ANQGSEA. Trimming removed 6 bases from V and 2 bases from J; junction bases left unmatched: 15. The DNA for the CDR3 is TGCAGCGTCAAGAGAATCGGAGGGGGCGCAAACTATGGCTACACCTTC. This codes for CSVKRIGGGANYGYTF.

This chain connects TRBV7-6 to TRBJ2-5; D is undetermined. V was shortened by 4 bases and J by 4 bases, with 7 bases between the two germline ends. The CDR3 extends over 12 amino acids. Germline values: CDR1 SGHVS, CDR2 FNYEAQ. The CDR3 sequence is CASSSTLETQYF. The CDR3 nucleotides are TGTGCCAGCAGCTCTACCCTAGAGACCCAGTACTTC.

CDR3 protein: CASSPWGGTGGGGTEAFF. CDR3 nucleotide sequence: TGTGCCAGCTCACCCTGGGGGGGGACAGGGGGCGGCGGCACTGAAGCTTTCTTT. This chain links TRBV18 with TRBJ1-1, with 12 bases lining up with TRBD1. The CDR3 extends over 18 amino acids. V was pared by 3 bases and J by 4 bases, with 12 bases of the junction left unmatched. Germline V gene lookup returns CDR1 KGHSH and CDR2 LQKENI. Combining the CDR3 with reference TRBV18 and TRBJ1-1 gives the whole variable domain NAGVMQNPRHLVRRRGQEARLRCSPMKGHSHVYWYRQLPEEGLKFMVYLQKENIIDESGMPKERFSAEFPKEGPSILRIQQVVRGDSAAYFCASSPWGGTGGGGTEAFFGQGTRLTVV.

The chain employs TRBV13 and TRBJ2-1; D may be TRBD2 (6 bases). CDR1 is PRHDT and CDR2 is FYEKMQ in the germline V gene (reference sequence). V was clipped by 7 bases and J by 2 bases, with 15 bases between them. This CDR3 has 15 residues. CDR3 sequence (DNA): TGTGCCAGCACCGCCCCTAGCGACACCTACAATGAGCAGTTCTTC. As protein: CASTAPSDTYNEQFF.

The CDR3 reads CASSSRTSGNSGANVLTF. For the CDR3, the DNA is TGTGCCAGCAGTTCACGGACTAGCGGGAACTCTGGGGCCAACGTCCTGACTTTC. The gene calls are TRBV27 and TRBJ2-6, with 12 bases fitting TRBD2. The CDR3 totals 18 residues. Germline V gene lookup returns CDR1 MNHEY and CDR2 SMNVEV (reference sequence). Germline trimming cut 4 bases from V and 0 bases from J; bases unmatched to any gene: 4.

The V call is TRBV6-5, the J call TRBJ2-7; 8 bases map to TRBD1. V was clipped by 5 bases and J by 7 bases; unmatched bases: 7. CDR1 is MNHEY and CDR2 is SVGAGI in the germline V gene. This CDR3 spans 13 amino acids. CDR3 protein: CASSHGTGTEQYF. The CDR3 nucleotides are TGTGCCAGCAGTCATGGGACAGGCACAGAGCAGTACTTC.

This chain connects TRBV6-1 to TRBJ2-2, with D unclear. The CDR3 sequence is 15 residues long. V shed 8 bases and J shed 5 bases, with 18 bases lying between them. Germline loops: CDR1 MNHNS, CDR2 SASEGT. As DNA, the CDR3 is TGTGCCAGCGGCAAGGAGTATTCTGGAACCGGGGAGCTGTTTTTT. It specifies CASGKEYSGTGELFF.

This sequence joins TRBV9 and TRBJ1-1; D is ambiguous. Trimming removed 4 bases at V and 7 bases at J, with 11 bases between. CDR3 size: 12 residues. Germline CDR1 is SGDLS and CDR2 is YYNGEE. Written as DNA, the CDR3 is TGTGCCAGCAGCCCAATGACTAATGAAGCTTTCTTT. Residues: CASSPMTNEAFF.